What follows are 2 T cell receptor beta chains derived from one specimen sequenced in a study of T cell changes during pregnancy in multiple sclerosis (dated 2019 in TCRdb). Libraries were made using the immunoSEQ multiplex PCR assay. TCRdb stores this immuneACCESS table with in-frame sequences only. Part of the clones is absent; in the studies checked, under half of the shortfall reflects unresolved V genes, and no reason is known for the rest. Within this sample are about 110,000 clones, with about 94% of them counted one time only. The ten largest clonotypes hold about 1.5% of the sample. Sequenced material: peripheral blood, taken in the third trimester of pregnancy. The receptors come from a female donor with multiple sclerosis, enrolled in a pregnancy study.

V and J are TRBV29-1 and TRBJ2-3; D call uncertain. The V gene lost 0 bases and the J gene lost 5 bases, with 6 bases spanning the gap. Germline V gives CDR1 SQVTM, CDR2 ANQGSEA. The CDR3 runs 12 residues. The CDR3 nucleotides are TGCAGCGTTGAAGACCGCGGAGATACGCAGTATTTT. Residues: CSVEDRGDTQYF.

The CDR3 nucleotides are TGTGCCAGCAGCTTAATAGGTCTGGCGGGAAGCACAGATACGCAGTATTTT. It codes for CASSLIGLAGSTDTQYF. The chain carries TRBV7-3 and TRBJ2-3; TRBD2 is a possible D gene (6 bases). The germline V and J ends were trimmed by 1 base and 0 bases, with 14 bases remaining between them. The CDR3 is made up of 17 amino acids. Looked up from germline, CDR1 is SGHTA and CDR2 is FQGTGA.